This TCR beta chain is from a study of OX40 agonist ivuxolimab in advanced cancers. Whole-study results and caveats: Some nonresponders likewise displayed low normalized T-cell clonal expansion. The study found that CD8+ T cells averaged more expanded clones than CD4+.

This CDR3 region has 12 residues. Germline assignment: CDR1 SGHTA and CDR2 FQGNSA. V was clipped by 5 bases and J by 7 bases; unmatched bases: 4. For this clone: Its target is not known.

The assay was immunoSEQ multiplex PCR, and TCRdb's table has in-frame clones only and misses some. Of 65,000 to 75,000 clones listed, roughly 81% are singletons. This receptor was taken from an adult with an advanced solid tumor such as melanoma, head and neck, liver or kidney cancer. The chain recombines TRBV7-2 with TRBJ1-2; TRBD1 matches at 7 bases. Sample: CD4+ or CD8+ T cells sorted from blood, taken in a trial of the OX40 agonist ivuxolimab. The DNA for the CDR3 is TGTGCCAGCAGCCGGGACAGACTTGGCTACACCTTC. Protein sequence: CASSRDRLGYTF.